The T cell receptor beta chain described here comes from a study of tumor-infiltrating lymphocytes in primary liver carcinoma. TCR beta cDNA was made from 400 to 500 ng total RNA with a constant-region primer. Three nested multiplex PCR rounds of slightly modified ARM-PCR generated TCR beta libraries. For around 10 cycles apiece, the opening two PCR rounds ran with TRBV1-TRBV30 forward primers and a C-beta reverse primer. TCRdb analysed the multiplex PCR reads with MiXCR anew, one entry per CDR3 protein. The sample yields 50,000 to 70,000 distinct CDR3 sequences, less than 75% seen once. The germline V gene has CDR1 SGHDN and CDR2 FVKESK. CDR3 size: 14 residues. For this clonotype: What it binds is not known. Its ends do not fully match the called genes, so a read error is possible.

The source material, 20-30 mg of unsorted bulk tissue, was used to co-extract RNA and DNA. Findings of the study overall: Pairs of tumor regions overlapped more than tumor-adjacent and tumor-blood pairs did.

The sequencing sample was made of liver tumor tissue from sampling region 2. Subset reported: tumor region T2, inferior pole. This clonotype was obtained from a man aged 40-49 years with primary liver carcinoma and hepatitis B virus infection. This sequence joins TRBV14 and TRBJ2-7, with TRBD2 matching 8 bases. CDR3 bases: TGTGCCAGCAGCCAAGCGGGGGGGGGCTGCGAGCAGTACTTT. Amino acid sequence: CASSQAGGGCEQYF.